The entry below gives a single T cell receptor (beta chain) sequence along with its context. Its antigen is not known. This specimen comes from a study of OX40 agonist ivuxolimab in advanced cancers. Germline CDR1 GTSNPN, CDR2 SVGIG (reference sequence). Trimming pared 1 base from V and 2 bases from J, leaving 8 bases between. This CDR3 has 13 residues. The assay was immunoSEQ multiplex PCR, and TCRdb's table has in-frame clones only and misses some. The sample gives fewer than 90,000 clones, just over 85% of which show up once; 2% to 2.5% is in the top ten. Study findings and constraints: In a subset of nonresponders, normalized T-cell clonal expansion was also low.

V gene TRBV30 combines with J gene TRBJ1-2, with no clear D. The sequencing used CD4+ or CD8+ T cells sorted from blood, collected in a trial of the OX40 agonist ivuxolimab. The sequence derives from an adult with an advanced solid tumor such as melanoma, head and neck, liver or kidney cancer. The CDR3 loop reads CAWSDRFNYGYTF. CDR3 DNA: TGTGCCTGGAGTGACAGATTCAACTATGGCTACACCTTC.